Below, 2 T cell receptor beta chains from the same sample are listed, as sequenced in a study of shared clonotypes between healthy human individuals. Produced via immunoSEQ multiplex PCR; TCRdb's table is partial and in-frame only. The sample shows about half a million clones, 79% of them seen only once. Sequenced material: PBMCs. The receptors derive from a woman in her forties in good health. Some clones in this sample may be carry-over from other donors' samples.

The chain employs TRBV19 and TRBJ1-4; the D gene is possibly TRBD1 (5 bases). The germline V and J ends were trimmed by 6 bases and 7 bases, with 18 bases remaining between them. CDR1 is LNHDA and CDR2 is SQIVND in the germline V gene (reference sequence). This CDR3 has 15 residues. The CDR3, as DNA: TGTGCCAGTAGCACGCCGGTCTCGAGGGGTGAAAAACTGTTTTTT. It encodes CASSTPVSRGEKLFF. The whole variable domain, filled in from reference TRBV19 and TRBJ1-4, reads DGGITQSPKYLFRKEGQNVTLSCEQNLNHDAMYWYRQDPGQGLRLIYYSQIVNDFQKGDIAEGYSVSREKKESFPLTVTSAQKNPTAFYLCASSTPVSRGEKLFFGSGTQLSVL.

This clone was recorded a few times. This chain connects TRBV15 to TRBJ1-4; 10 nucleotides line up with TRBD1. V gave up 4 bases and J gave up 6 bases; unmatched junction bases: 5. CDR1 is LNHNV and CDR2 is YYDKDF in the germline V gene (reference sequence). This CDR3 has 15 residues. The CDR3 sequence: CATSTPGTGDEKLFF. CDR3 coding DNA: TGTGCCACCAGCACCCCTGGGACAGGGGATGAAAAACTGTTTTTT.